Included here is one T cell receptor (beta chain) sequence, with context. Its antigen is as yet unknown. The assay was immunoSEQ multiplex PCR, and TCRdb's table has in-frame clones only and misses some. The sample contains around 31,000 clones, 85% to 90% of which appear only once. The source of the sample is a study of neoadjuvant anti-PD-1 for oral cavity cancer. On the study more broadly: Patients without progression got a fourth dose around day 43. General study points: Each response group had just a few patients in TCR analyses.

CDR3 length: 16 residues. The V end lost 2 bases, the J end lost 0 bases, and 11 bases lay between the germline ends. CDR1 and CDR2 (germline): LGHNT, FRNRAP. PBMCs were not maintained or expanded in culture before analysis. This clonotype was sampled from a person between 40 and 85 years old with oral cavity squamous cell carcinoma. This chain links TRBV12-5 with TRBJ1-5; no definite D call. The sequencing here drew on PBMCs, taken before nivolumab (anti-PD-1) treatment. The CDR3 coding sequence is TGTGCTAGTGGTTTGATCGGAGATGGTAGCAATCAGCCCCAGCATTTT. This codes for CASGLIGDGSNQPQHF.